This T cell receptor beta chain was captured by sequencing in a study of cytomegalovirus exposure and HLA in healthy donors. CDR1 is SGDLS, CDR2 YYNGEE, per germline. This CDR3 region has 12 residues. V gave up 3 bases and J gave up 3 bases, with 7 bases separating them. The primer mix had 60 Vbeta and 13 Jbeta primers. Produced via immunoSEQ multiplex PCR; TCRdb's table is partial and in-frame only. The sample lists under 250,000 clones; about 77% were seen once. J is TRBJ2-7 and V is TRBV9; D is possibly TRBD2 (6 bases). Source material: PBMCs. This clonotype was sampled from a boy between 10 and 17 years old in good health and CMV-seronegative. CDR3: CASSGGDYEQYF. For the CDR3, the DNA is TGTGCCAGCAGCGGCGGGGACTACGAGCAGTACTTC.